This TCR beta chain came from a study of T cells in Graves' hyperthyroidism and ophthalmopathy. Overall study findings and caveats: A model built on 13 V-J features separated ophthalmopathy from stable hyperthyroidism. Researchers found most expanded thyroid clonotypes above 0.001 in blood as well.

Amplification of TCR beta CDR3 regions was performed using RNA transcripts as template. HTBI primers were employed in a first-round RT-PCR of the TCR CDR3. One entry per CDR3 protein, called by TCRdb with MiXCR from the multiplex PCR reads. The sample lists 560,000 or so distinct CDR3 sequences; 46% were seen once. In the case of this clonotype: Its specificity is not known.

Hyperthyroidism patients were newly diagnosed, had disease duration under 2 months, and were aged 18 to 65 years. Sequencing was carried out using peripheral blood or thyroid tissue (not recorded which). The sequence came from a woman in her late teens or twenties with Graves' hyperthyroidism.

In DNA, the CDR3 is TGTGCCAGCAGGAACCGGGACAGCCAAGAGACCCAGTACTTC. Protein: CASRNRDSQETQYF. This sequence joins TRBV2 and TRBJ2-5, with 7 bases identical to TRBD1. The CDR3 spans 14 residues. From germline, CDR1 is SNHLY and CDR2 FYNNEI. With 6 bases clipped from V and 1 base from J, the junction kept 5 bases outside the gene matches.